This TCR beta chain came from a study of cytomegalovirus exposure and HLA in healthy donors (dated by TCRdb to about 2017). Background for the entire study: The roughly 670 repertoires of the first cohort and the approximately 130 validation repertoires were produced on the same platform, according to a later analysis. The study aimed to test whether signatures of past pathogen exposure could be identified by cataloging public T cell receptors. In addition to the first cohort of 666 subjects, a separate validation cohort of under 150 different subjects was used. The study combined high-throughput TCR immunosequencing, statistical association of individual TCRs with disease status, and machine learning to predict cytomegalovirus infection status. Findings and caveats that apply to the study as a whole: Subsequent analysis determined that TCRs grouped into clusters in the first cohort also showed a tendency toward co-occurrence across the roughly 120 validation repertoires, and 94% of cluster scores exceeded 0. A later analysis lacked HLA typing for the validation cohort, so it scored co-occurrence in that cohort across all 110 or so repertoires. The study listed approximately 160 TCR beta chains as associated with cytomegalovirus. Most TCR sequences were observed very rarely across donors, whereas some public TCRs were present in many individuals. According to the authors, the approach could potentially be generalized to other disease states and immunological phenotypes. A few of the identified cytomegalovirus-associated TCR beta chains were confirmed in vitro to be specific for cytomegalovirus antigens. The classifier was reported to diagnose cytomegalovirus status with high specificity and sensitivity in both the original cohort and the validation cohort.

Libraries were constructed by the immunoSEQ multiplex PCR assay. Concerning the study's data processing: A statistical classification framework was built to diagnose cytomegalovirus status from the catalog of TCR beta chain sequences. Here the immuneACCESS table is served through TCRdb, limited to in-frame sequences with V and J called. Missing clones are a known gap in these copies; in checked studies unresolved V genes cover under half, and the rest lacks a known reason. Clone size and the V and J calls come from that table; the DNA yielded D and trimming. In all, the sample holds approximately 49,000 clones, and 85% to 95% of those were seen once. The top ten constitute around 1.4% of the sample. As to this clone: Its antigen specificity is not known. Base qualities are not at hand, and no much larger clone is one base apart.

Donors formed part of the validation cohort, which comprised 95 to 150 subjects and was distinct from the first cohort of 670 or so subjects. The CDR3 goes from the cysteine to the phenylalanine over 13 residues. Of the read, only the CDR3 DNA is kept; its 39 bases are in frame from base 1. The germline ends are 15 bases apart after V is trimmed by 8 bases and J by 8 bases. The CDR1 and CDR2 encoded by the germline V gene are MNHEY and SVGAGI. This clonotype originated in a man between 18 and 35 years old in good health and CMV-seronegative. Sequences were obtained from PBMCs. The rearranged chain carries TRBV6-5 and TRBJ1-4; matching of 5 bases hints at TRBD1 as the D gene. The DNA reads TGTGCCAGCGGGCGGTTAGGGGCCGAAAAACTGTTTTTT. This translates into CASGRLGAEKLFF.